Listed below are T cell receptor beta chains from one sample, sequenced in a study of T cell changes during pregnancy in multiple sclerosis. Measured with immunoSEQ multiplex PCR; TCRdb has only the in-frame clones, and not every one. The sample carries around 50,000 clones, around 93% recorded once. The sequencing here drew on CD8+ T cells from peripheral blood mononuclear cells, taken in the first trimester of pregnancy. The source is a female donor with multiple sclerosis, enrolled in a pregnancy study. The CDR3 runs from the conserved cysteine through the conserved F or W. A D gene is named only where the DNA matches it firmly. The size entry is marked missing in some rows and otherwise reads once, few, many or a size class.

d_gene,j_gene,abundance,v_gene,CDR3nt,CDR3aa
.,TRBJ2-3,.,TRBV5-1,TGCGCCAGCAGCTTCAGGGCGGATACGCAGTATTTT,CASSFRADTQYF
.,TRBJ1-3,.,TRBV28,TGTGCCAGCAGTTTTCCACTGGGAAACACCATATATTTT,CASSFPLGNTIYF
.,TRBJ2-3,.,TRBV19,TGTGCCAGTAGTCCCCGTCGGAGTAGCACAGATACGCAGTATTTT,CASSPRRSSTDTQYF
TRBD2,TRBJ2-1,.,TRBV9,TGTGCCAGCAGCGCCGGGACTAGCGGGGGGAATGAGCAGTTCTTC,CASSAGTSGGNEQFF
.,TRBJ1-2,.,TRBV9,TGTGCCAGCAGCGTAGAGGGTTCCGGACAGCTAGGCTACACCTTC,CASSVEGSGQLGYTF
.,TRBJ2-7,.,TRBV27,TGTGCCACCCTAGTCGGCTACGAGCAGTACTTC,CATLVGYEQYF
.,TRBJ2-7,.,TRBV27,TGTGCCAGCAGTTTTGAAGGGGTAGCCTCCTACGAGCAGTACTTC,CASSFEGVASYEQYF
.,TRBJ1-1,.,TRBV4-1,TGCGCCAGCAGCCAGGGGGCTACTGAAGCTTTCTTT,CASSQGATEAFF
TRBD1,TRBJ2-7,.,TRBV5-4,TGTGCCAGCAGCTTGGTGGGACAGACCTACGAGCAGTACTTC,CASSLVGQTYEQYF
TRBD2,TRBJ2-7,.,TRBV7-9,TGTGCCAGCAGCCCTAGGACTAGCGAGGTCTACGAGCAGTACTTC,CASSPRTSEVYEQYF
TRBD2,TRBJ2-7,.,TRBV6-1,TGTGCCAGCAGTGAATGGTGGCGGGGGTCCTACGAGCAGTACTTC,CASSEWWRGSYEQYF
TRBD2,TRBJ2-1,.,TRBV7-9,TGTGCCAGCAGCCCCAAATACCGAGGGCTAGCGGGAAATGAGCAGTTCTTC,CASSPKYRGLAGNEQFF
TRBD1,TRBJ1-3,.,TRBV11-2,TGTGCCAGCAGCTCGGGACAGGAATCTCGGAGGTCTGGAAACACCATATATTTT,CASSSGQESRRSGNTIYF
.,TRBJ1-1,.,TRBV7-3,TGTGCCAGCAGCCTCACCTCCGGGAAAGGGACTGAAGCTTTCTTT,CASSLTSGKGTEAFF
TRBD2,TRBJ2-7,.,TRBV9,TGTGCCAGCAGCGTAGTGGGACTAGCGGCCGACGAGCAGTACTTC,CASSVVGLAADEQYF
.,TRBJ2-7,.,TRBV11-2,TGTGCCAGCAGCTTAGATAGGCTTTGGCGGGGTGACTCCTACGAGCAGTACTTC,CASSLDRLWRGDSYEQYF
.,TRBJ2-2,.,TRBV29-1,TGCAGCGTTGATACGGTCGGGTCGAACACCGGGGAGCTGTTTTTT,CSVDTVGSNTGELFF
.,TRBJ1-4,.,TRBV5-6,TGTGCCAGCAGCTTGTGGGGGGGGGCTGAAAAACTGTTTTTT,CASSLWGGAEKLFF
.,TRBJ1-1,.,TRBV6-1,TGTGCCAGCAGGGGGACACCCCTTGAAGCTTTCTTT,CASRGTPLEAFF
.,TRBJ2-7,.,TRBV29-1,TGCAGCGTTGAATCCCCGGACAACACCTACGAGCAGTACTTC,CSVESPDNTYEQYF
.,TRBJ1-2,.,TRBV30,TGTGCCTGGAGGACGGGCGGGATAGATGGCTACACCTTC,CAWRTGGIDGYTF
TRBD2,TRBJ2-1,.,TRBV5-1,TGCGCCAGCAGCCTCGGGGGGGGTCCCTACAATGAGCAGTTCTTC,CASSLGGGPYNEQFF
TRBD1,TRBJ2-2,.,TRBV11-3,TGTGCCAGCAGCTCCCGACAGGGAGCCGGGGAGCTGTTTTTT,CASSSRQGAGELFF
TRBD1,TRBJ1-2,.,TRBV6-1,TGTGCCAGCAGGGAAGTGACAGGGGGCTATGGCTACACCTTC,CASREVTGGYGYTF
TRBD1,TRBJ2-3,.,TRBV7-2,TGTGCCAGCAGCACCCGGGACAGGGGTATCATAGATACGCAGTATTTT,CASSTRDRGIIDTQYF
.,TRBJ2-1,.,TRBV19,TGTGCCAGTAGTACGGGACACCTAAATGAGCAGTTCTTC,CASSTGHLNEQFF
TRBD1,TRBJ1-1,.,TRBV13,TGTGCCAGCAGCCCTACCGGGACAGGGGATACTGAAGCTTTCTTT,CASSPTGTGDTEAFF
TRBD1,TRBJ2-7,.,TRBV6-1,TGTGCCAGCAGTGAAGAAGGGGACAGGGGTACCTACGAGCAGTACTTC,CASSEEGDRGTYEQYF
.,TRBJ1-3,once,TRBV7-9,TGTGCCAGCAGCCGGGGACACTCCGGAAACACCATATATTTT,CASSRGHSGNTIYF
TRBD2,TRBJ2-4,.,TRBV5-8,TGTGCCAGCCTTAGCGGGAGGGCCAAAAACATTCAGTACTTC,CASLSGRAKNIQYF
.,TRBJ2-2,.,TRBV19,TGTGCCAGTAGTCCCGTGCGCACCGGGGAGCTGTTTTTT,CASSPVRTGELFF
.,TRBJ1-2,once,TRBV4-1,TGCGCCAGCAGCCAAGGGGTTTCAGCAGGCGACTATGGCTACACCTTC,CASSQGVSAGDYGYTF
.,TRBJ2-1,.,TRBV29-1,TGCAGCGTTGCCGGGGGAGGACTACAACTCAACAATGAGCAGTTCTTC,CSVAGGGLQLNNEQFF
.,TRBJ2-1,.,TRBV2,TGTGCCAGCAGTGAGAGGTCAGGGGTCCCCTACAATGAGCAGTTCTTC,CASSERSGVPYNEQFF
TRBD2,TRBJ2-7,.,TRBV4-1,TGCGCCAGCAGCCTCCCTAGCGGCGGACGGAACGAGCAGTACTTC,CASSLPSGGRNEQYF
.,TRBJ2-5,.,TRBV28,TGTGCCAGCAGTTTACGATTACAGGGAGATGCCCAGTACTTC,CASSLRLQGDAQYF
.,TRBJ2-1,.,TRBV19,TGTGCCAGTAGTATGGTCAGGGGCGATGAGCAGTTCTTC,CASSMVRGDEQFF
TRBD2,TRBJ2-1,.,TRBV4-2,TGTGCCAGCAGCCAAGGGATAACGGGAGGATACAATGAGCAGTTCTTC,CASSQGITGGYNEQFF
.,TRBJ2-7,.,TRBV7-9,TGTGCCAGCAGCTTAGTGTCCTCCGAGCAGTACTTC,CASSLVSSEQYF
.,TRBJ2-1,.,TRBV27,TGTGCCAGCAGTGTAAACAATGAGCAGTTCTTC,CASSVNNEQFF
.,TRBJ2-1,.,TRBV14,TGTGCCAGCAGCCAAGATGAGCTGAATGAGCAGTTCTTC,CASSQDELNEQFF